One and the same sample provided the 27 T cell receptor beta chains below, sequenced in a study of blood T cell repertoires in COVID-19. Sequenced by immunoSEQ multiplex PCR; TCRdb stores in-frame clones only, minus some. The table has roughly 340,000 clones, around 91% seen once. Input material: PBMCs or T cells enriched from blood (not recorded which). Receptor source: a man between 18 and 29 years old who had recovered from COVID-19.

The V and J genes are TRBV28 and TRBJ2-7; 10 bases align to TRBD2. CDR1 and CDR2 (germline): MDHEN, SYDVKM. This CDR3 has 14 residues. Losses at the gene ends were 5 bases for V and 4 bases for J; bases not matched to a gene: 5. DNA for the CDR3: TGTGCCAGCAGTACTACTAGCGGGGATTACGAGCAGTACTTC. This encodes CASSTTSGDYEQYF.

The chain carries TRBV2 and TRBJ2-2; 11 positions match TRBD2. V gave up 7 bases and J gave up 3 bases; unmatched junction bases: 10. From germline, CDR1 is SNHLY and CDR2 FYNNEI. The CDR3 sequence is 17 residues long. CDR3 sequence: CASKRLAGGPDTGELFF. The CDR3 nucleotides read TGTGCCAGCAAGCGGCTAGCGGGGGGCCCGGACACCGGGGAGCTGTTTTTT.

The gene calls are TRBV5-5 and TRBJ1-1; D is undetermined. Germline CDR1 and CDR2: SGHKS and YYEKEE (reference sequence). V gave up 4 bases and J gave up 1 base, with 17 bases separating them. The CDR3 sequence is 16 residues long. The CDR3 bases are TGTGCCAGCAGCCCGGTCCCCCGGCAGGAGAACACTGAAGCTTTCTTT. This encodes CASSPVPRQENTEAFF.

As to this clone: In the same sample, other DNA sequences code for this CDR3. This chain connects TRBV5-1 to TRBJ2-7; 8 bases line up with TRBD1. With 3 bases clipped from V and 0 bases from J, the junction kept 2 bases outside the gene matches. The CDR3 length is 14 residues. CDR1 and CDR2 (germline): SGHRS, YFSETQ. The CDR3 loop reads CASSSTGGSYEQYF. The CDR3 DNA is TGCGCCAGCAGCTCTACAGGGGGCTCCTACGAGCAGTACTTC. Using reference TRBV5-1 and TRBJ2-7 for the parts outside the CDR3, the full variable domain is KAGVTQTPRYLIKTRGQQVTLSCSPISGHRSVSWYQQTPGQGLQFLFEYFSETQRNKGNFPGRFSGRQFSNSRSEMNVSTLELGDSALYLCASSSTGGSYEQYFGPGTRLTVT.

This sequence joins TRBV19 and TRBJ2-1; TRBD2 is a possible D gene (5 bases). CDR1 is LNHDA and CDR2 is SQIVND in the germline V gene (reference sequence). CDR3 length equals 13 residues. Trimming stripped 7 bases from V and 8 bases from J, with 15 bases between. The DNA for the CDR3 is TGTGCCAGTACTCCCATCGGGGTACATGAGCAGTTCTTC. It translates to CASTPIGVHEQFF.

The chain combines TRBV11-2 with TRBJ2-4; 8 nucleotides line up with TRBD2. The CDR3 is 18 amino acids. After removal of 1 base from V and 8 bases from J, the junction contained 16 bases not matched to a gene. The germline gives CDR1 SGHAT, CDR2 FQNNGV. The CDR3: CASSLAPGWGLVVDIQYF. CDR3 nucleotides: TGTGCCAGCAGCTTAGCCCCCGGTTGGGGACTAGTGGTAGACATTCAGTACTTC.

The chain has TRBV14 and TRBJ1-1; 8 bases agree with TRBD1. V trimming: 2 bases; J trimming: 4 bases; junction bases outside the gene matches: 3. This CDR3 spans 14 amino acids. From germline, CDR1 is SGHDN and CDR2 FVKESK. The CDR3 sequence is CASSQQGAGTEAFF. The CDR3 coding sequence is TGTGCCAGCAGCCAACAGGGGGCGGGCACTGAAGCTTTCTTT.

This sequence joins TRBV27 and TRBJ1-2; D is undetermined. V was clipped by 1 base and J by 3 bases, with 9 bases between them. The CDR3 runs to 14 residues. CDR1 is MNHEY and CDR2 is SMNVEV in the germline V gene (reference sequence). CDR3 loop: CASSLLPRDYGYTF. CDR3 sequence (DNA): TGTGCCAGCAGTTTATTACCTCGCGACTATGGCTACACCTTC.

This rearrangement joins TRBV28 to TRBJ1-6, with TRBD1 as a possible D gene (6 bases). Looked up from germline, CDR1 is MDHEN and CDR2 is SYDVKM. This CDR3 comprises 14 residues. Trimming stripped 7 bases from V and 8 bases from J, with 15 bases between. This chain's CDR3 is CASIQPGHYSPLHF. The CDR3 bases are TGTGCCAGCATCCAACCGGGACACTATTCACCCCTCCACTTT.

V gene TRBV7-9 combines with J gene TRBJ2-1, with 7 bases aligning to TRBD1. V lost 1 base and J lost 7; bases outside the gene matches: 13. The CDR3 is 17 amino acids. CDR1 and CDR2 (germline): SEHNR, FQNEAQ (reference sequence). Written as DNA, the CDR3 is TGTGCCAGCAGCTTAGAGTACAGGGGTACGACAGGGAATGAGCAGTTCTTC. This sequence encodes CASSLEYRGTTGNEQFF.

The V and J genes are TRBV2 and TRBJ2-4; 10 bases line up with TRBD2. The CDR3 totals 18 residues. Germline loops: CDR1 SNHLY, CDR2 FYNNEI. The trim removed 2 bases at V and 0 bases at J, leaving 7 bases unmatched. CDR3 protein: CASSELAGVPLAKNIQYF. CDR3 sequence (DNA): TGTGCCAGCAGTGAACTAGCGGGAGTACCTCTAGCCAAAAACATTCAGTACTTC.

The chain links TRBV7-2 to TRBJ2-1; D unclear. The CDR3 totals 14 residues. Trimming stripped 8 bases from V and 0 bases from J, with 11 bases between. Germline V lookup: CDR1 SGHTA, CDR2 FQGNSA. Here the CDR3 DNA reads TGTGCCAGCGGTCCATCGAGCTCCTACAATGAGCAGTTCTTC. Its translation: CASGPSSSYNEQFF.

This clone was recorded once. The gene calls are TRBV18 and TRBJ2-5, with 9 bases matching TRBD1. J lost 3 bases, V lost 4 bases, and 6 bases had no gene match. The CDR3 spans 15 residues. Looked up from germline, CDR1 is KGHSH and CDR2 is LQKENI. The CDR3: CASSHRDRVKETQYF. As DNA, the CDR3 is TGTGCCAGCTCACACCGGGACAGGGTTAAAGAGACCCAGTACTTC.

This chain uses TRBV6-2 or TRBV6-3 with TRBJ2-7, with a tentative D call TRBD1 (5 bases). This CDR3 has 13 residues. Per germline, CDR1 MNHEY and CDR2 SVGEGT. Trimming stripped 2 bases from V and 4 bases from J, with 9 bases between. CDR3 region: CASSYGQFYEQYF. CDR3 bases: TGTGCCAGCAGTTACGGACAATTTTACGAGCAGTACTTC.

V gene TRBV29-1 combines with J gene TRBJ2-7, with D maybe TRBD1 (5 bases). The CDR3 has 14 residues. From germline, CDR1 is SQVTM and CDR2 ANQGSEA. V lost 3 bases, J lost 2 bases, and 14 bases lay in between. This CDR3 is CSVEKGQPPYEQYF. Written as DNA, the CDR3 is TGCAGCGTTGAGAAGGGGCAGCCACCCTACGAGCAGTACTTC.

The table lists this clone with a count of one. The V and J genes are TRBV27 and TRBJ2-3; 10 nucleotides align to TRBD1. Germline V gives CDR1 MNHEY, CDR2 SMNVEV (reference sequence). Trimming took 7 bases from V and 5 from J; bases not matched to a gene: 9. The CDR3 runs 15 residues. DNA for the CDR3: TGTGCCAGCACCGCGGGACAGGGGTTCAGAGATACGCAGTATTTT. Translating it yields CASTAGQGFRDTQYF.

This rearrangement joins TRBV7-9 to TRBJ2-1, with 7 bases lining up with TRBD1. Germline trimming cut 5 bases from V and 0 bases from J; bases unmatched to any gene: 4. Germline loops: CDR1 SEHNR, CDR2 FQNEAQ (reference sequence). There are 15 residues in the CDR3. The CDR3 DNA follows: TGTGCCAGCAGCGCGGACAGGAGCTCCTACAATGAGCAGTTCTTC. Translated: CASSADRSSYNEQFF. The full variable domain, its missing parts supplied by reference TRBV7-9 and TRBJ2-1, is DTGVSQNPRHKITKRGQNVTFRCDPISEHNRLYWYRQTLGQGPEFLTYFQNEAQLEKSRLLSDRFSAERPKGSFSTLEIQRTEQGDSAMYLCASSADRSSYNEQFFGPGTRLTVL.

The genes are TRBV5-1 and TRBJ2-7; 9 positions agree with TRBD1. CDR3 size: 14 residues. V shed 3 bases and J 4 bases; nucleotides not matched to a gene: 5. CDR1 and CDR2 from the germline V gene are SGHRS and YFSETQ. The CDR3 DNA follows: TGCGCCAGCAGCTCCGGGACAGGGACGTACGAGCAGTACTTC. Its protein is CASSSGTGTYEQYF.

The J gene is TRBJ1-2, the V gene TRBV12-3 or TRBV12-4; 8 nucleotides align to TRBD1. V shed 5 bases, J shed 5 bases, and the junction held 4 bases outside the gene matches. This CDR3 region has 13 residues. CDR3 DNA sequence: TGTGCCAGCAGTCAGGGGGCAAGGTATGGCTACACCTTC. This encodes CASSQGARYGYTF.

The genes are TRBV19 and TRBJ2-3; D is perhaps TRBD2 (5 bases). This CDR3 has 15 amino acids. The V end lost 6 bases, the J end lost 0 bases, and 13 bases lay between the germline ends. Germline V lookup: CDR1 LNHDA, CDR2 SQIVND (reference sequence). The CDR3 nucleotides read TGTGCCAGTAGGAGCCGACGGACTAGCACAGATACGCAGTATTTT. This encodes CASRSRRTSTDTQYF.

CDR3 residues: CASSRGQGAGNTIYF. CDR3 in DNA: TGTGCCAGCAGTAGAGGACAGGGAGCTGGAAACACCATATATTTT. The rearrangement links TRBV6-5 to TRBJ1-3, with 8 bases aligning to TRBD1. V lost 5 bases, J lost 2 bases, and 5 bases stayed unmatched. Germline assignment: CDR1 MNHEY and CDR2 SVGAGI. The CDR3 consists of 15 residues.

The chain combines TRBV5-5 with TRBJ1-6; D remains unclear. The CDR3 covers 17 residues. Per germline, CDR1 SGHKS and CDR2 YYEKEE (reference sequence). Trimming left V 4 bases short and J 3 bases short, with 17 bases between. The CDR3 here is CASSQLSGIYYNSPLHF. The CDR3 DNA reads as TGTGCCAGCAGCCAATTAAGCGGGATTTACTATAATTCACCCCTCCACTTT. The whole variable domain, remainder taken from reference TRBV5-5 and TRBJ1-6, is DAGVTQSPTHLIKTRGQQVTLRCSPISGHKSVSWYQQVLGQGPQFIFQYYEKEERGRGNFPDRFSARQFPNYSSELNVNALLLGDSALYLCASSQLSGIYYNSPLHFGNGTRLTVT.

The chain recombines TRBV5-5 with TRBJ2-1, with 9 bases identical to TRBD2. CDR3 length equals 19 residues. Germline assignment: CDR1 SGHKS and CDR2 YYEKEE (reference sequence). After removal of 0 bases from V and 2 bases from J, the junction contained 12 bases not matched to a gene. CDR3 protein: CASSLEGGGALGAYNEQFF. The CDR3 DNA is TGTGCCAGCAGCTTGGAAGGCGGGGGGGCGTTGGGAGCCTACAATGAGCAGTTCTTC.

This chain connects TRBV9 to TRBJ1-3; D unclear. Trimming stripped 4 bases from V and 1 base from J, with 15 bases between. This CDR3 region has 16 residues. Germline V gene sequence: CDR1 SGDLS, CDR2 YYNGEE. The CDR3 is CASSPLRQVSGNTIYF. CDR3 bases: TGTGCCAGCAGCCCCTTACGTCAGGTATCTGGAAACACCATATATTTT.

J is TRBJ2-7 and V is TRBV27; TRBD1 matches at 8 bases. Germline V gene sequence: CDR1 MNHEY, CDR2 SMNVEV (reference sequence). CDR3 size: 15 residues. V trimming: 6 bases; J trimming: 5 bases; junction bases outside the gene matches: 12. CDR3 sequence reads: CASRSLNQGADEQYF. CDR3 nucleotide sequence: TGTGCCAGCAGATCCCTCAACCAGGGGGCGGACGAGCAGTACTTC.

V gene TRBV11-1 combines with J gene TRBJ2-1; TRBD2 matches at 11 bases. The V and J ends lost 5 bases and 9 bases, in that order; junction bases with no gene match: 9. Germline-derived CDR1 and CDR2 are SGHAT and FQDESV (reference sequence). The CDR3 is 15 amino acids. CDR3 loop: CASSPRLAGGTEQFF. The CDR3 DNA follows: TGTGCCAGCAGCCCTAGGCTAGCGGGAGGAACTGAGCAGTTCTTC. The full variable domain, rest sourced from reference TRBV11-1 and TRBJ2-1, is EAEVAQSPRYKITEKSQAVAFWCDPISGHATLYWYRQILGQGPELLVQFQDESVVDDSQLPKDRFSAERLKGVDSTLKIQPAELGDSAMYLCASSPRLAGGTEQFFGPGTRLTVL.

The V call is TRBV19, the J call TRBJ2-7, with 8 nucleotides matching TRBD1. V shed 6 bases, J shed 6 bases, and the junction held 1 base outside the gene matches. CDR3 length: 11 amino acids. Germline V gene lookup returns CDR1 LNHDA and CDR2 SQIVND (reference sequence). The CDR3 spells CASSTGGEQYF. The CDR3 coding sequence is TGTGCCAGTAGCACAGGGGGCGAGCAGTACTTC.